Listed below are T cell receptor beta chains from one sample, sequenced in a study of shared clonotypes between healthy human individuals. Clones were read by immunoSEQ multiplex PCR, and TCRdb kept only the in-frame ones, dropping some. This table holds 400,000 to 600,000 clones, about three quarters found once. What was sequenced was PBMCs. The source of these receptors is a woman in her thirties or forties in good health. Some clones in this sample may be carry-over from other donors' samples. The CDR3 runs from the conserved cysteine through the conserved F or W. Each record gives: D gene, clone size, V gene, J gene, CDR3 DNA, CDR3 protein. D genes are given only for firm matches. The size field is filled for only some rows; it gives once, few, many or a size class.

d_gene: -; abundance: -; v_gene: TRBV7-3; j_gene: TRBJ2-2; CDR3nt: TGTGCCAGCAGCTTAAGCACACCTGCGAACACCGGGGAGCTGTTTTTT; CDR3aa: CASSLSTPANTGELFF
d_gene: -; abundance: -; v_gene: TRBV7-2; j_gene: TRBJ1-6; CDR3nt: TGTGCCAGCAGCTCAGGGGCCACAGGGAGGGGTAATTCACCCCTCCACTTT; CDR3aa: CASSSGATGRGNSPLHF
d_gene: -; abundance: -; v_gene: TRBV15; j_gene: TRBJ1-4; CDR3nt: TGTGCCACCAGCAGAGATTTGGGTGCAACTAATGAAAAACTGTTTTTT; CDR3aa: CATSRDLGATNEKLFF
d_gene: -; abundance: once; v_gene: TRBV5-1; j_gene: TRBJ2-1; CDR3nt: TGCGCCAGCAGCTCCGGTGGGACACAGTACAATGAGCAGTTCTTC; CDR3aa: CASSSGGTQYNEQFF
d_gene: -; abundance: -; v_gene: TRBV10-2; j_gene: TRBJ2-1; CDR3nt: TGCGCCAGCAGAAAGGGAGTTGAGCAGTTCTTC; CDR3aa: CASRKGVEQFF
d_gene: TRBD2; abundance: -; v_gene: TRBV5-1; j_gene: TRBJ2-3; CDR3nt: TGCGCCAGCAGCTTGGGGCTAGCGGGAGATACGCAGTATTTT; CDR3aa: CASSLGLAGDTQYF
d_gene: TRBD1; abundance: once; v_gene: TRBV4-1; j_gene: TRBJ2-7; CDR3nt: TGCGCCAGCAGCCAGTACCCGGGACAGGGTCATTACGAGCAGTACTTC; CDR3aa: CASSQYPGQGHYEQYF
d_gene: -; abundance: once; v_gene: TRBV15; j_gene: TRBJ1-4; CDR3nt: TGTGCCACCAGGAGCCCAGGGCGCAATGAAAAACTGTTTTTT; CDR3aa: CATRSPGRNEKLFF
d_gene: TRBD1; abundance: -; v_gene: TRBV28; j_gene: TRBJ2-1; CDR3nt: TGTGCCAGCAGTTTATTCACAGGGGGCCTAGCCCATGAGCAGTTCTTC; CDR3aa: CASSLFTGGLAHEQFF
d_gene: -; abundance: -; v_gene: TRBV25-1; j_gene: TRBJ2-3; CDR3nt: TGTGCCAGCAGTAGAAGGGGCACAGATACGCAGTATTTT; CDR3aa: CASSRRGTDTQYF
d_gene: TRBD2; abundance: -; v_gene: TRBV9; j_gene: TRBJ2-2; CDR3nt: TGTGCCAGCAGCCTAGCGGGAAACACCGGGGAGCTGTTTTTT; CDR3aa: CASSLAGNTGELFF
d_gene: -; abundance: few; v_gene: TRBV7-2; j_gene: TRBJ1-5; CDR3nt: TGTGCCAGCAGCAGACTGGTGAATCAGCCCCAGCATTTT; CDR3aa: CASSRLVNQPQHF
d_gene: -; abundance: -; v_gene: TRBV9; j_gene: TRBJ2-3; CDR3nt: TGTGCCAGCAGCTCACACCAAGGGGACATTGGCACAGATACGCAGTATTTT; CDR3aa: CASSSHQGDIGTDTQYF
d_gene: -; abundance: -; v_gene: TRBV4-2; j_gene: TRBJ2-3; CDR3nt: TGTGCCAGCAGCCAAGGAGGCGTAGGGAGCACAGATACGCAGTATTTT; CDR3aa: CASSQGGVGSTDTQYF
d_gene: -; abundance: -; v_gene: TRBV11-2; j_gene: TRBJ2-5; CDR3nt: TGTGCCAGCAGCTTAGATCGGGGAAAGGGGGAGACCCAGTACTTC; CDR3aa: CASSLDRGKGETQYF
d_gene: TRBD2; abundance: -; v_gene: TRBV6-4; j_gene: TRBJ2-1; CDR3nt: TGTGCCAGCAGTGAATCTAGCGGGGCGCTCCATGAGCAGTTCTTC; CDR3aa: CASSESSGALHEQFF
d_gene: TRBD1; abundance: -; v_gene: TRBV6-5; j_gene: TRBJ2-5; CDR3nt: TGTGCCAGCAGTAAGGCCGGGACAGGGGAGAATGTATACTTC; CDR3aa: CASSKAGTGENVYF
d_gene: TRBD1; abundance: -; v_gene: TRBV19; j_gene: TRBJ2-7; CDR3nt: TGTGCCAGTAGTATACAGGGGGCAGCCTACGAGCAGTACTTC; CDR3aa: CASSIQGAAYEQYF
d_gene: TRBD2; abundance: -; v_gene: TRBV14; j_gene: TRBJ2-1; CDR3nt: TGTGCCAGCAGCCCCCACGGGCTAGCGGGAGTATCGAATGAGCAGTTCTTC; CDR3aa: CASSPHGLAGVSNEQFF
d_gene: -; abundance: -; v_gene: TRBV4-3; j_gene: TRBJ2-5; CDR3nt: TGCGCCAGCAGCCAAGAGGCAAGGAGGGCTTGGAAGACCCAGTACTTC; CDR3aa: CASSQEARRAWKTQYF
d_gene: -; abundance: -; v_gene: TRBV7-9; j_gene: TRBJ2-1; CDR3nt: TGTGCCAGCAGCCCTCAACTAAGGGGGGTCTACAATGAGCAGTTCTTC; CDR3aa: CASSPQLRGVYNEQFF
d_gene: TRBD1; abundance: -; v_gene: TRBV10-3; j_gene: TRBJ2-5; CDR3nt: TGTGCCATCAGCGGGACAGGGACAGAGACCCAGTACTTC; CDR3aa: CAISGTGTETQYF
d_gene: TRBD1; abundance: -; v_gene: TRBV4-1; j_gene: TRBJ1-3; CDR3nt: TGCGCCAGCAGCCAAGTCGGGGGGACAGGCCTGAACAGTGAATTCTCTGGAAACACCATATATTTT; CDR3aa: CASSQVGGTGLNSEFSGNTIYF
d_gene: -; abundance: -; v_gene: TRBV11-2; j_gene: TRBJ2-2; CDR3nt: TGTGCCAGCAGCTTACAAGTAGCCCTAGGTCCCGGGGAGCTGTTTTTT; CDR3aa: CASSLQVALGPGELFF
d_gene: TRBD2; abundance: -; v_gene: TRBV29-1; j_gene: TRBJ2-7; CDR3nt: TGCAGCGTTGGCCCCAGACTAGCTACCTCCTACGAGCAGTACTTC; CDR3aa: CSVGPRLATSYEQYF
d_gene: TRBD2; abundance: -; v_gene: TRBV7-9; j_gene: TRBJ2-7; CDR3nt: TGTGCCAGCAGCTTGCGCTTTAGCGGGAGAAGGACCTACGAGCAGTACTTC; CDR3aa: CASSLRFSGRRTYEQYF
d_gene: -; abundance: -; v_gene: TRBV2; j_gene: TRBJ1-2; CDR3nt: TGTGCCAGCAGGGGCCCCGGCGGCTATGGCTACACCTTC; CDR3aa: CASRGPGGYGYTF
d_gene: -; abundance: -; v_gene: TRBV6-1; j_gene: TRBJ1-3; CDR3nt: TGTGCCAGCAGTCTAGGGTTTCGAAACACCATATATTTT; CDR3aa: CASSLGFRNTIYF
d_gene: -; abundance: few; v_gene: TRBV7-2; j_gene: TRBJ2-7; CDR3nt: TGTGCCAGCAGCCACGACGCATTAGCGGCATCCTACGAGCAGTACTTC; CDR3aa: CASSHDALAASYEQYF
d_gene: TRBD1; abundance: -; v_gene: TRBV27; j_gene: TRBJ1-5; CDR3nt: TGTGCCAGCAGTTCGATACTGAGGACAGGGACTAACAATCAGCCCCAGCATTTT; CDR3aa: CASSSILRTGTNNQPQHF
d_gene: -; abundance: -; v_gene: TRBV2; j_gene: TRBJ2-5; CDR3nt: TGTGCCAGCAGCGGCAGGAGCCAAGAGACCCAGTACTTC; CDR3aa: CASSGRSQETQYF
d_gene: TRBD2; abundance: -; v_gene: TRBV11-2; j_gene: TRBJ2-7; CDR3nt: TGTGCCAGCAGCGCACGACTAGCGCAGTCCTACGAGCAGTACTTC; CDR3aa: CASSARLAQSYEQYF
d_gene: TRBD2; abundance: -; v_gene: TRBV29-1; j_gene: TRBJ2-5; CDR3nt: TGCAGCGTTGACGTTGAGCGGGGCATTTCGTCCCAGTACTTC; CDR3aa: CSVDVERGISSQYF
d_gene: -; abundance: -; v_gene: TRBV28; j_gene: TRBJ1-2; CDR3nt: TGTGCCATCACCCGACCAGGAACCGCTAACTATGGCTACACCTTC; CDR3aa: CAITRPGTANYGYTF
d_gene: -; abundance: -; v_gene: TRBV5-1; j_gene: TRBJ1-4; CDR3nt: TGCGCCAGCAGCTCTCAGGGCTCCCTGGAAAAACTGTTTTTT; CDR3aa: CASSSQGSLEKLFF
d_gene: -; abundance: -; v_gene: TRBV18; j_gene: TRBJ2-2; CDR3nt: TGTGCCAGCTCACAACAGGGGAACACCGGGGAGCTGTTTTTT; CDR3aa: CASSQQGNTGELFF
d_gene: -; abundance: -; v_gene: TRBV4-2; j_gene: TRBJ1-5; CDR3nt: TGTGCCAGCAGCCAAGAACCGGAGGGCAATCAGCCCCAGCATTTT; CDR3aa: CASSQEPEGNQPQHF
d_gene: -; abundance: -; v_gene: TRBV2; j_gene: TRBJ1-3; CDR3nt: TGTGCCAGCAGTTACTCGGGGGACGGAAACACCATATATTTT; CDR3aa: CASSYSGDGNTIYF
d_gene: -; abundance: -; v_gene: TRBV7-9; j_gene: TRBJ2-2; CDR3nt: TGTGCCAGCAGCGACGGGACCAGTGGGTACACCGGGGAGCTGTTTTTT; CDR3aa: CASSDGTSGYTGELFF
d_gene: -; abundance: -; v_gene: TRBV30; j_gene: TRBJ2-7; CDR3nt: TGTGCCTGGAGTGTAAGTACTTACGAGCAGTACTTC; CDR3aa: CAWSVSTYEQYF